The source of this T cell receptor beta chain is a study of T cell responses to AZD1222 COVID-19 vaccine. Study-wide background: Second-dose groups at about 4 or about 12 weeks were pooled. Points from the study as a whole: Following two doses of AZD1222, Spike-specific TCR breadth and depth rose. Among vaccine-associated CD4 TCRs, coverage spanned spike, with dominance at 160-218 and 743-854.

Germline V gene data show CDR1 as SQVTM and CDR2 as ANQGSEA. V gave up 3 bases and J gave up 2 bases, with 8 bases separating them. CDR3 length equals 12 residues. As to this clone: Antigen unknown.

Sequencing was performed with immunoSEQ multiplex PCR; in TCRdb, only in-frame clones are kept and a portion is missing. The sample records about 180,000 clones, roughly nine tenths being singletons. The clonotype comes from an adult in good health. The chain carries TRBV29-1 and TRBJ2-7, with unresolved D. The material sequenced was peripheral blood, taken on day 0 of AZD1222 vaccination. The CDR3 coding sequence is TGCAGCGTTGAGGGCTTTGCCTACGAGCAGTACTTC. Translating gives CSVEGFAYEQYF.